A single sample is the source of the 25 T cell receptor beta chains below, sequenced in a study of CD8 T cells in ankylosing spondylitis. Broader study findings: A motif in TCR beta, a set of fewer than ten highly homologous variants, appeared characteristic of ankylosing spondylitis blood.

What these receptors recognize is not known. TCRdb passed the 5' RACE reads through MiXCR, listing each CDR3 protein once. The repertoire holds roughly 700,000 distinct CDR3 sequences, with 15% to 20% as singletons. The sample taken for sequencing was blood, either unsorted or a sorted T cell fraction (not recorded which). These receptors all stem from a male donor with ankylosing spondylitis.

This chain links TRBV29-1 with TRBJ2-2; the D gene is possibly TRBD2 (6 bases). V was clipped by 6 bases and J by 0 bases, with 20 bases between them. Looked up from germline, CDR1 is SQVTM and CDR2 is ANQGSEA. CDR3 length equals 17 residues. CDR3 sequence: CSVSPGLAVSNTGELFF. CDR3 nucleotides: TGCAGCGTAAGCCCTGGGTTAGCGGTTTCGAACACCGGGGAGCTGTTTTTT.

This clonotype was counted a few times. The genes are TRBV6-5 and TRBJ2-2; D possibly matches TRBD1 or TRBD2 (5 bases each). This CDR3 contains 16 residues. V dropped 0 bases and J dropped 2 bases, with 10 bases sitting between them. Per germline, CDR1 MNHEY and CDR2 SVGAGI. The CDR3 loop reads CASSYSMGDNTGELFF. In DNA, the CDR3 is TGTGCCAGCAGTTACTCGATGGGGGATAACACCGGGGAGCTGTTTTTT.

This clonotype was counted between two and nine times. The chain joins TRBV4-1 to TRBJ2-1; a possible D gene is TRBD2 (6 bases). V dropped 1 base and J dropped 11 bases, with 18 bases sitting between them. The CDR3 is 15 amino acids. Germline V gene data show CDR1 as MGHRA and CDR2 as YSYEKL. The CDR3 sequence: CASSQVRDSSIKQFF. Written as DNA, the CDR3 is TGCGCCAGCAGCCAAGTCCGGGACTCCTCAATAAAGCAGTTCTTC.

This clonotype was detected only a few times. This rearrangement joins TRBV20-1 to TRBJ1-1; tentatively, D is TRBD1 (6 bases). V was cut by 4 bases and J by 2 bases, with 17 bases left in between. The CDR3 is made up of 15 amino acids. From germline, CDR1 is DFQATT and CDR2 SNEGSKA (reference sequence). The CDR3 region has the DNA TGCAGTGCTACTTTTCCCGGGACACCCAACACTGAAGCTTTCTTT. Amino acid sequence: CSATFPGTPNTEAFF.

This chain connects TRBV2 to TRBJ1-1, with a weak D call TRBD1 (5 bases). CDR1 is SNHLY and CDR2 is FYNNEI in the germline V gene. The CDR3 runs 12 residues. V gave up 7 bases and J gave up 3 bases, with 9 bases separating them. CDR3 protein: CASTRDDTEAFF. The CDR3 nucleotides read TGTGCCAGCACCCGGGACGACACTGAAGCTTTCTTT.

V is TRBV9 and J is TRBJ2-1, with 10 bases identical to TRBD2. CDR1 and CDR2 (germline): SGDLS, YYNGEE. The CDR3 sequence is 19 residues long. J gave up 0 bases and V 0 bases, and 9 bases lay outside the gene matches. The CDR3 loop reads CASSVAQLAGDLSYNEQFF. The CDR3 DNA reads TGTGCCAGCAGCGTAGCTCAGCTAGCGGGGGATCTCTCCTACAATGAGCAGTTCTTC.

The chain links TRBV7-2 to TRBJ1-4; no definite D call. Deletions cut 5 bases from V and 4 bases from J, with 11 bases between. Germline assignment: CDR1 SGHTA and CDR2 FQGNSA. The CDR3 has 14 amino acids. CDR3 loop: CASSPAPGNEKLFF. CDR3 nucleotides: TGTGCCAGCAGCCCCGCTCCGGGTAATGAAAAACTGTTTTTT.

The chain is built from TRBV5-1 and TRBJ2-1; TRBD1 aligns across 7 bases. Losses at the gene ends were 4 bases for V and 2 bases for J; bases not matched to a gene: 9. The CDR3 has 16 amino acids. Germline V gene sequence: CDR1 SGHRS, CDR2 YFSETQ. This CDR3 is CASSATGAPAYNEQFF. CDR3 nucleotides: TGCGCCAGCAGCGCTACAGGGGCCCCTGCCTACAATGAGCAGTTCTTC.

This sequence joins TRBV9 and TRBJ1-5; perhaps TRBD1 as D (5 bases). Per the germline V gene, CDR1 is SGDLS and CDR2 is YYNGEE. Deletions cut 5 bases from V and 1 base from J, with 13 bases between. This CDR3 has 15 residues. CDR3 sequence (DNA): TGTGCCAGCAGACCACCTTGGGGCAGCAATCAGCCCCAGCATTTT. Its translation: CASRPPWGSNQPQHF.

The chain carries TRBV7-3 and TRBJ2-3; no clear D. CDR3 length equals 13 residues. The germline gives CDR1 SGHTA, CDR2 FQGTGA. The V gene lost 4 bases and the J gene lost 5 bases, with 10 bases spanning the gap. The CDR3 sequence: CASSSYKGDTQYF. The CDR3 nucleotides read TGTGCCAGCAGCTCCTACAAGGGAGATACGCAGTATTTT.

The chain is built from TRBV11-2 and TRBJ2-2; 12 bases agree with TRBD2. There are 17 residues in the CDR3. Germline assignment: CDR1 SGHAT and CDR2 FQNNGV. V dropped 5 bases and J dropped 5; count of bases not matched to a gene: 9. Here the CDR3 DNA reads TGTGCCAGCAGCCTGCCTAGCGGGGGGGCCCCTACCGGGGAGCTGTTTTTT. The encoded protein is CASSLPSGGAPTGELFF. The full variable domain, its missing parts supplied by reference TRBV11-2 and TRBJ2-2, is EAGVAQSPRYKIIEKRQSVAFWCNPISGHATLYWYQQILGQGPKLLIQFQNNGVVDDSQLPKDRFSAERLKGVDSTLKIQPAKLEDSAVYLCASSLPSGGAPTGELFFGEGSRLTVL.

This rearrangement joins TRBV5-8 to TRBJ1-1, with 7 bases matching TRBD1. Trimming cost V 6 bases and J 4 bases; bases outside gene matches: 9. The germline V gene has CDR1 SGHTS and CDR2 YDEGEE. This CDR3 has 14 residues. CDR3 residues: CASTRFPGGTEAFF. The CDR3 DNA follows: TGTGCCAGCACCCGGTTCCCAGGGGGCACTGAAGCTTTCTTT.

This clonotype was found a few times. The V gene is TRBV7-9, the J gene TRBJ2-1, with TRBD2 matching over 12 bases. The J segment lost 5 bases and the V segment lost 7 bases, leaving 6 bases of the junction unmatched. Per germline, CDR1 SEHNR and CDR2 FQNEAQ (reference sequence). The CDR3 extends over 15 amino acids. The CDR3 DNA reads as TGTGCCAGCACCCCAGGACTAGCGGGGAACAATGAGCAGTTCTTC. It codes for CASTPGLAGNNEQFF.

This clonotype was picked up a small number of times. This chain joins TRBV20-1 and TRBJ1-5, with unresolved D. Trimming left V 3 bases short and J 3 bases short, with 12 bases between. This CDR3 contains 14 residues. Germline values: CDR1 DFQATT, CDR2 SNEGSKA (reference sequence). The DNA for the CDR3 is TGCAGTGCTAGTGAGGGAATGGCCAATCAGCCCCAGCATTTT. Protein sequence: CSASEGMANQPQHF.

The chain links TRBV15 to TRBJ2-3; D ambiguous. V lost 1 base, J lost 4 bases, and 12 bases lay in between. The CDR3 is made up of 15 amino acids. From germline, CDR1 is LNHNV and CDR2 YYDKDF (reference sequence). CDR3 DNA sequence: TGTGCCACCAGCAGAGCTCTGGGTAGGGCAGATACGCAGTATTTT. It is translated as CATSRALGRADTQYF.

The chain links TRBV18 to TRBJ2-3; 8 bases agree with TRBD2. CDR1 and CDR2 from the germline V gene are KGHSH and LQKENI. The V and J ends lost 0 bases and 7 bases, in that order; junction bases with no gene match: 6. The CDR3 length is 15 residues. CDR3 coding DNA: TGTGCCAGCTCACCACCGGGACTAGTTTCTAATACGCAGTATTTT. Translated: CASSPPGLVSNTQYF.

The J gene is TRBJ2-3, the V gene TRBV5-4; 8 bases match TRBD2. Germline values: CDR1 SGHNT, CDR2 YYREEE (reference sequence). Trimming at V came to 1 base and at J to 6 bases, leaving 4 bases not matched to a gene. The CDR3 totals 14 residues. The CDR3 DNA reads TGTGCCAGCAGCTTGCTTACTAGCGGTGATACGCAGTATTTT. This gives the protein CASSLLTSGDTQYF. The entire variable domain, with the rest obtained from reference TRBV5-4 and TRBJ2-3, is as follows: ETGVTQSPTHLIKTRGQQVTLRCSSQSGHNTVSWYQQALGQGPQFIFQYYREEENGRGNFPPRFSGLQFPNYSSELNVNALELDDSALYLCASSLLTSGDTQYFGPGTRLTVL.

This clonotype was seen only a few times. The genes are TRBV13 and TRBJ2-5, with 7 bases matching TRBD2. Trimming removed 2 bases from V and 5 bases from J; junction bases left unmatched: 2. From germline, CDR1 is PRHDT and CDR2 FYEKMQ (reference sequence). This CDR3 contains 13 residues. In nucleotides, the CDR3 is TGTGCCAGCAGCTTAATTAGCGGGGAGACCCAGTACTTC. Translation: CASSLISGETQYF.

In its sample, this clonotype was seen a few times. The V call is TRBV7-9, the J call TRBJ1-1; a weak D match, TRBD1 (5 bases). CDR3 length: 14 amino acids. Trimming removed 4 bases from V and 10 bases from J, with 19 bases in between. Germline CDR1 and CDR2: SEHNR and FQNEAQ (reference sequence). CDR3 DNA: TGTGCCAGCAGCTCGATGGGGGTTGGGGAGCGAGCTTTCTTT. Translation: CASSSMGVGERAFF.

This clonotype was found a few times. CDR3 bases: TGCAGTGCCAAGACAGGGCTCGGAAACACCATATATTTT. Protein: CSAKTGLGNTIYF. V and J are TRBV20-1 and TRBJ1-3, with 7 bases fitting TRBD1. The CDR3 is 13 amino acids. Germline loops: CDR1 DFQATT, CDR2 SNEGSKA (reference sequence). Trimming removed 6 bases from V and 4 bases from J; junction bases left unmatched: 6.

In this sample, this clonotype turned up once. The V and J genes are TRBV28 and TRBJ2-3, with 10 bases lining up with TRBD1. The CDR3 consists of 14 residues. V dropped 4 bases and J dropped 6; count of bases not matched to a gene: 4. Germline CDR1 is MDHEN and CDR2 is SYDVKM. CDR3 region: CASSSDRGRDTQYF. CDR3 DNA sequence: TGTGCCAGCAGTTCCGACAGGGGGCGGGATACGCAGTATTTT.

The chain joins TRBV7-8 to TRBJ2-1; D is possibly TRBD1 (6 bases). CDR1 SGHVS and CDR2 FQNEAQ come from the germline V gene. Trimming stripped 2 bases from V and 8 bases from J, with 13 bases between. This CDR3 has 14 residues. The CDR3 here is CASSLPLQGDEQFF. The CDR3 region has the DNA TGTGCCAGCAGCTTACCTTTACAGGGTGATGAGCAGTTCTTC.

This clonotype was detected only a few times. The CDR3 here is CATSRKGQGGSPLHF. The CDR3 region has the DNA TGTGCCACCAGCAGAAAGGGACAGGGGGGTTCACCCCTCCACTTT. The J gene is TRBJ1-6, the V gene TRBV15, with 11 positions matching TRBD1. V lost 2 bases and J lost 9; bases outside the gene matches: 3. Germline V gene data show CDR1 as LNHNV and CDR2 as YYDKDF (reference sequence). The CDR3 has 15 amino acids. The full variable domain, completed using reference TRBV15 and TRBJ1-6, is DAMVIQNPRYQVTQFGKPVTLSCSQTLNHNVMYWYQQKSSQAPKLLFHYYDKDFNNEADTPDNFQSRRPNTSFCFLDIRSPGLGDTAMYLCATSRKGQGGSPLHFGNGTRLTVT.

This clonotype occurred many times. The genes are TRBV27 and TRBJ1-1; D is ambiguous. Trimming pared 2 bases from V and 1 base from J, leaving 5 bases between. Germline-derived CDR1 and CDR2 are MNHEY and SMNVEV (reference sequence). The CDR3 sequence is 13 residues long. In DNA, the CDR3 is TGTGCCAGCAGTTTAACCCAGAACACTGAAGCTTTCTTT. Amino acid sequence: CASSLTQNTEAFF.

There are a few counts of this clonotype. This chain links TRBV6-2 or TRBV6-3 with TRBJ2-7; 8 nucleotides line up with TRBD2. This CDR3 contains 15 residues. The J segment lost 2 bases and the V segment lost 3 bases, leaving 6 bases of the junction unmatched. Germline-derived CDR1 and CDR2 are MNHEY and SVGEGT. The CDR3 nucleotides read TGTGCCAGCAGTTATCGGGCGGGAGGACCCTACGAGCAGTACTTC. Protein sequence: CASSYRAGGPYEQYF.